The 10 T cell receptor beta chains presented below share a single source sample, sequenced in a study of T cell responses to AZD1222 COVID-19 vaccine. Only in-frame clones appear in the TCRdb table, and some are missing; sequencing was by immunoSEQ multiplex PCR. This sample carries about 28,000 clones, around 90% of them seen once, and the ten largest clones take 1.3%. This material consisted of peripheral blood, taken on day 0 of AZD1222 vaccination. These receptors originate from an adult in good health.

The CDR3 region is CASSPGWTLTDTQYF. DNA for the CDR3: TGTGCCAGCTCACCGGGGTGGACGCTTACAGATACGCAGTATTTT. The V gene is TRBV18, the J gene TRBJ2-3; D unresolved. Germline V gene sequence: CDR1 KGHSH, CDR2 LQKENI. CDR3 length equals 15 residues. Trimming removed 3 bases from V and 3 bases from J, with 13 bases in between.

V and J are TRBV7-8 and TRBJ2-5, with 10 nucleotides matching TRBD1. The CDR3 sequence is 14 residues long. Germline V CDR1 and CDR2: SGHVS, FQNEAQ. V lost 4 bases to trimming and J lost 4 bases; unmatched junction nucleotides: 3. The CDR3 DNA reads TGTGCCAGCAGCTCCGACAGGGGGCTAGAGACCCAGTACTTC. Translation: CASSSDRGLETQYF.

The genes are TRBV5-1 and TRBJ1-4; D uncertain. The V gene's germline CDR1 is SGHRS and CDR2 YFSETQ. The CDR3 is 15 amino acids. V lost 0 bases and J 7 bases, leaving 13 bases between the germline ends. This CDR3 is CASSLGGIRSEKLFF. DNA for the CDR3: TGCGCCAGCAGCTTGGGCGGGATTCGGAGTGAAAAACTGTTTTTT. Full variable domain (rest looked up from reference TRBV5-1 and TRBJ1-4): KAGVTQTPRYLIKTRGQQVTLSCSPISGHRSVSWYQQTPGQGLQFLFEYFSETQRNKGNFPGRFSGRQFSNSRSEMNVSTLELGDSALYLCASSLGGIRSEKLFFGSGTQLSVL.

This clone was found once. The V and J genes are TRBV25-1 and TRBJ2-7; D gene uncertain. V lost 1 base, J lost 0 bases, and 13 bases lay in between. Germline V lookup: CDR1 MGHDK, CDR2 SYGVNS. The CDR3 is made up of 16 amino acids. The CDR3 nucleotides read TGTGCCAGCAGTGAATTCGGTCGGCGGAACTCCTACGAGCAGTACTTC. It translates to CASSEFGRRNSYEQYF.

The genes are TRBV30 and TRBJ1-2; a possible D gene is TRBD1 (6 bases). V dropped 2 bases and J dropped 4 bases, with 11 bases sitting between them. The V gene's germline CDR1 is GTSNPN and CDR2 SVGIG (reference sequence). The CDR3 spans 13 residues. This CDR3 is CAWSFTGRYGYTF. CDR3 sequence (DNA): TGTGCCTGGAGTTTCACAGGGCGCTATGGCTACACCTTC.

The chain employs TRBV5-6 and TRBJ2-1, with D perhaps assigned TRBD1 or TRBD2 (6 bases each). This CDR3 is 14 amino acids long. The germline gives CDR1 SGHDT, CDR2 YYEEEE. V was clipped by 2 bases and J by 9 bases, with 15 bases between them. The CDR3, as DNA: TGTGCCAGCAGCTTTGGACTATTCAGGGGTGAGCAGTTCTTC. This translates into CASSFGLFRGEQFF.

The table lists this clone with a few counts. The rearrangement joins TRBV6-1 to TRBJ2-1; 7 bases agree with TRBD2. V lost 2 bases to trimming and J lost 7 bases; unmatched junction nucleotides: 11. The germline V gene has CDR1 MNHNS and CDR2 SASEGT. The CDR3 length is 16 residues. The CDR3 sequence is CASSEIRASGRNEQFF. The CDR3 nucleotides read TGTGCCAGCAGTGAAATTCGGGCTAGCGGACGGAATGAGCAGTTCTTC.

The chain couples TRBV5-1 to TRBJ2-7; 7 positions agree with TRBD1. The junction had 8 bases not matched to a gene; V was cut back by 4 bases and J by 7 bases. The CDR3 covers 13 residues. Germline loops: CDR1 SGHRS, CDR2 YFSETQ. The CDR3 DNA reads as TGCGCCAGCAGCCCCCTGGGGACAGTGGAGCAGTACTTC. Protein sequence: CASSPLGTVEQYF.

V is TRBV10-3 and J is TRBJ2-1, with D perhaps TRBD1 or TRBD2 (5 bases each). The CDR3 is 16 residues long. Germline V CDR1 and CDR2: ENHRY, SYGVKD. V gave up 2 bases and J gave up 0 bases, with 11 bases separating them. CDR3 region: CAISEDRGFSYNEQFF. The CDR3 DNA is TGTGCCATCAGTGAGGACCGGGGCTTCTCCTACAATGAGCAGTTCTTC.

This chain links TRBV5-6 with TRBJ2-1, with D unresolved. Germline-derived CDR1 and CDR2 are SGHDT and YYEEEE. The length of the CDR3 is 13 residues. Trimming removed 4 bases from V and 9 bases from J, with 14 bases in between. The CDR3 DNA is TGTGCCAGCAGCCTACGAGATGTGGTTGAGCAGTTCTTC. Its protein is CASSLRDVVEQFF. Filled out from reference TRBV5-6 and TRBJ2-1, the complete variable domain reads DAGVTQSPTHLIKTRGQQVTLRCSPKSGHDTVSWYQQALGQGPQFIFQYYEEEERQRGNFPDRFSGHQFPNYSSELNVNALLLGDSALYLCASSLRDVVEQFFGPGTRLTVL.